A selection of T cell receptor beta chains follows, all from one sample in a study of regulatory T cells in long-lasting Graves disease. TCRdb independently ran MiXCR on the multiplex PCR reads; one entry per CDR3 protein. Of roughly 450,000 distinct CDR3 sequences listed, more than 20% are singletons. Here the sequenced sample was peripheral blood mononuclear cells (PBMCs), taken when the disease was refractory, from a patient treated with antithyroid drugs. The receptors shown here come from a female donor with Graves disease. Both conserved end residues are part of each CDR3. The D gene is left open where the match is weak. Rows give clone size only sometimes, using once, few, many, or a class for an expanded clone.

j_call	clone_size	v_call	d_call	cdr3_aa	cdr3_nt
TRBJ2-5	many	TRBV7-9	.	CASSLAEMQETQYF	TGTGCCAGCAGCTTAGCGGAGATGCAAGAGACCCAGTACTTC
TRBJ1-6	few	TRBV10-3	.	CAISEPQQSTPLHF	TGTGCCATCAGTGAACCGCAGCAGTCCACACCCCTCCACTTT
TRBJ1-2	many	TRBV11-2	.	CASSHGPTESNNGYTF	TGTGCCAGCAGCCACGGACCGACAGAGTCGAATAATGGCTACACCTTC
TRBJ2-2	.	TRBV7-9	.	CASSLAPKELFF	TGTGCCAGCAGCTTAGCGCCGAAGGAGCTGTTTTTT
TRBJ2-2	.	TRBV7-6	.	CASNIRQIRNTGELFF	TGTGCCAGCAACATCCGACAGATTAGGAACACCGGGGAGCTGTTTTTT
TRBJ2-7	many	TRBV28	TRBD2	CASSFPPPSGRAYEQYF	TGTGCCAGCAGTTTCCCTCCTCCGAGCGGGAGGGCCTACGAGCAGTACTTC
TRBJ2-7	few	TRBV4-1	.	CASSQYRGGSQQYF	TGCGCCAGCAGCCAATACCGCGGCGGTTCACAGCAGTACTTC
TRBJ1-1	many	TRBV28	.	CASTGSTEAFF	TGTGCCAGCACGGGGAGCACTGAAGCTTTCTTT
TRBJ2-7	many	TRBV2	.	CASRGDTLGEQYF	TGTGCCAGCAGGGGGGACACGCTCGGCGAGCAGTACTTC
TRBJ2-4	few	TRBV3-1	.	CASRYGGGNIQYF	TGTGCCAGCAGGTACGGGGGCGGAAACATTCAGTACTTC
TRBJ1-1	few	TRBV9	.	CASSVDSSVTEAFF	TGTGCCAGCAGCGTAGACTCGAGCGTGACTGAAGCTTTCTTT
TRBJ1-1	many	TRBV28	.	CASSDGRAFF	TGTGCCAGCAGTGACGGGAGAGCTTTCTTT
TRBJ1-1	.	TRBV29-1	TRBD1	CSVEGQGKAEALF	TGCAGCGTTGAGGGACAGGGGAAGGCTGAAGCTCTCTTT
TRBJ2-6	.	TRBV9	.	CASSGERISGANVLTF	TGTGCCAGCAGTGGCGAGCGGATTTCTGGGGCCAACGTCCTGACTTTC
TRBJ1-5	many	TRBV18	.	CASSPQNNQPQHF	TGTGCCAGCTCACCACAGAACAATCAGCCCCAGCATTTT
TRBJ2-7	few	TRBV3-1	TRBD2	CASSQGPSSGITLAWEQYF	TGTGCCAGCAGCCAAGGTCCGTCTAGCGGGATTACGCTGGCGTGGGAGCAGTACTTC
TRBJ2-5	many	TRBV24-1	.	CATSDLIDGQETQYF	TGTGCCACCAGTGATTTGATCGACGGACAAGAGACCCAGTACTTC
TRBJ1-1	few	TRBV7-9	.	CASSSIDRYTEAFF	TGTGCCAGCAGCTCAATCGACAGATACACTGAAGCTTTCTTT
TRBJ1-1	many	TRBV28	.	CASSPDSEAFF	TGTGCCAGCAGTCCCGACAGTGAAGCTTTCTTT
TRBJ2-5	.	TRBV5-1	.	CASSPRPGTMETQYF	TGCGCCAGCAGCCCCCGCCCCGGGACGATGGAGACCCAGTACTTC
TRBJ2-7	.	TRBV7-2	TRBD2	CASSLDLAGVDEQYF	TGTGCCAGCAGCTTAGATCTAGCGGGAGTGGACGAGCAGTACTTC
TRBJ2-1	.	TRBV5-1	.	CASSLEARRTFF	TGCGCCAGCAGCTTGGAAGCTAGACGTACGTTCTTC
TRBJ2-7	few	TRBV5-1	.	CASSPWDGEYEQYF	TGCGCCAGCAGCCCCTGGGACGGAGAGTACGAGCAGTACTTC
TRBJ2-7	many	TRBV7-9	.	CASSLTRSYEQYF	TGTGCCAGCAGTTTAACGCGGTCCTACGAGCAGTACTTC
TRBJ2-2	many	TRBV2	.	CASKRTTNTGELFF	TGTGCCAGCAAAAGGACCACGAACACCGGGGAGCTGTTTTTT
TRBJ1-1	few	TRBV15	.	CATSSGTRVNTEAFF	TGTGCCACCAGCAGCGGGACTCGGGTAAACACTGAAGCTTTCTTT
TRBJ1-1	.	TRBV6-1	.	CASAMSLNTEAFF	TGTGCCAGCGCTATGAGTTTGAACACTGAAGCTTTCTTT
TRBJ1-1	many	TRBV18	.	CASSPRPRDTEAFF	TGTGCCAGCTCCCCCCGCCCAAGGGACACTGAAGCTTTCTTT
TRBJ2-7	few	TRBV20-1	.	CSARIWGYEQYF	TGCAGTGCTAGGATCTGGGGGTACGAGCAGTACTTC
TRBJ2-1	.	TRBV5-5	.	CASSGDAYTEQFF	TGTGCCAGCAGCGGCGACGCTTACACTGAGCAGTTCTTC
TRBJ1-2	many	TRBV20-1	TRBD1	CSARPGPGTDEGYTF	TGCAGTGCTAGACCTGGACCCGGGACAGATGAGGGCTACACCTTC
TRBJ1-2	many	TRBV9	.	CASSEHEGSNYGYTF	TGTGCCAGCAGCGAACACGAGGGATCTAACTATGGCTACACCTTC
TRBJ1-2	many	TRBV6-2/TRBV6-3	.	CASSYSEPTGTGYTF	TGTGCCAGCAGTTACTCGGAACCCACAGGGACCGGCTACACCTTC
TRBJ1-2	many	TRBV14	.	CASSQGSGDYGYTF	TGTGCCAGCAGCCAAGGATCAGGGGACTATGGCTACACCTTC
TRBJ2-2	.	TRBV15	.	CATSRTIRRANTGELFF	TGTGCCACCAGCAGAACCATCAGGAGAGCGAACACCGGGGAGCTGTTTTTT
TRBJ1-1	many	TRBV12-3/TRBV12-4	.	CASSLPASDTEAFF	TGTGCCAGCAGTTTACCGGCTTCGGACACTGAAGCTTTCTTT
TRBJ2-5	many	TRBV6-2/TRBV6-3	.	CASSSPGTQETQYF	TGTGCCAGCAGTTCGCCGGGAACCCAAGAGACCCAGTACTTC